The TCR beta chain described here comes from a study of immune cell composition in non-small cell lung cancer. The normal lung sample lay at least 3 cm, and maximally far, from the tumour. Assay: immunoSEQ multiplex PCR; the TCRdb copy retains only in-frame clones and omits some. The data show 750 to 1,000 clones, with 55% to 75% seen just once and approximately 15% held by the top ten. Trimming shortened V by 0 bases and J by 6 bases, and 12 bases separated the two germline ends. The CDR3 has 14 residues. Germline V gene data show CDR1 as SGHTA and CDR2 as FQGNSA. The sequence was collected from a human donor with non-small cell lung cancer. Sequenced input: non-adjacent lung tissue. The chain uses TRBV7-2 and TRBJ2-7; no reliable D call. Here the CDR3 reads CASSLALTPSEQYF. The CDR3 bases are TGTGCCAGCAGCTTAGCGCTAACCCCTAGCGAGCAGTACTTC.